This T cell receptor beta chain came from a study of OX40 agonist ivuxolimab in advanced cancers. This CDR3 has 15 amino acids. V was trimmed by 7 bases and J by 0 bases, leaving 13 bases between them. Looked up from germline, CDR1 is MNHEY and CDR2 is SVGAGI. Method: immunoSEQ multiplex PCR; TCRdb's copy keeps in-frame clones and lacks some. This sample has approximately 80,000 clones, with roughly nine tenths found just once. V usage is TRBV6-5 and J usage is TRBJ2-1; D perhaps matches TRBD1 (5 bases). This TCR derives from an adult with an advanced solid tumor such as melanoma, head and neck, liver or kidney cancer. The sequences come from CD4+ or CD8+ T cells sorted from blood, collected in a trial of the OX40 agonist ivuxolimab. CDR3 residues: CASMGRQSSYNEQFF. Written as DNA, the CDR3 is TGTGCCAGCATGGGTAGACAGAGCTCCTACAATGAGCAGTTCTTC.